The T cell receptor beta chain under discussion was sequenced for a study of blood T cell repertoires in COVID-19. Study-wide context: Collection of acute and convalescent COVID-19 samples took place in the United States, Italy and Spain. Sources were T cells, B-cell-depleted T cells, or PBMCs; the material itself was cDNA or gDNA.

Repertoires were generated with immunoSEQ multiplex PCR, while TCRdb's copy carries only in-frame clones and drops some. The sample lists more than 45,000 clones; more than 85% were seen once. This receptor was taken from a human donor with active COVID-19. The donor label of this sample is uncertain. Sequencing was performed on peripheral blood.

This chain's CDR3 is CASSQGATGVVDYTF. Here the CDR3 DNA reads TGCGCCAGCAGCCAAGGGGCGACAGGGGTCGTTGACTACACCTTC. The gene calls are TRBV4-1 and TRBJ1-2; 8 bases fit TRBD1. This CDR3 is 15 amino acids long. CDR1 and CDR2 from the germline V gene are MGHRA and YSYEKL. V shed 1 base and J 10 bases; nucleotides not matched to a gene: 11.